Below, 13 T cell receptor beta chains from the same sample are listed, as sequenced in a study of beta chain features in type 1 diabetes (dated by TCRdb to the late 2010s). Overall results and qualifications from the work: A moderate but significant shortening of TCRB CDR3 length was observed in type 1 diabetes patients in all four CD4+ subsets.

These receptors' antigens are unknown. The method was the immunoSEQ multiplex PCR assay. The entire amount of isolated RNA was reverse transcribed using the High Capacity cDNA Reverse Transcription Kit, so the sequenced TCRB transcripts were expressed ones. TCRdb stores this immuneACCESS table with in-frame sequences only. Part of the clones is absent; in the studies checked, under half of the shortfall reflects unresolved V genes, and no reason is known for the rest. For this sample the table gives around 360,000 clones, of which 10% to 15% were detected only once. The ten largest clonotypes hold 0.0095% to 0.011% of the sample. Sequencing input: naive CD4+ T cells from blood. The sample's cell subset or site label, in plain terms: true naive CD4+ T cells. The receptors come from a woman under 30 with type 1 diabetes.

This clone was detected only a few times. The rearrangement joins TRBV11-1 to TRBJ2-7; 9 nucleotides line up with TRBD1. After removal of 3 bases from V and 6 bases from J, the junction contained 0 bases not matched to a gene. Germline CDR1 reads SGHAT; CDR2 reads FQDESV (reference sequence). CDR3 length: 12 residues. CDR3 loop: CASSLDRGEQYF. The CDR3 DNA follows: TGTGCCAGCAGCTTGGACAGGGGCGAGCAGTACTTC.

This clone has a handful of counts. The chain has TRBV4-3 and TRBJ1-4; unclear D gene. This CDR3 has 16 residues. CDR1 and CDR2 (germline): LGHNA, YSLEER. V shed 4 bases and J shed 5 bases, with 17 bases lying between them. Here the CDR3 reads CASSRTEDGRNEKLFF. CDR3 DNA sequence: TGCGCCAGCAGCCGGACCGAGGACGGGAGGAATGAAAAACTGTTTTTT.

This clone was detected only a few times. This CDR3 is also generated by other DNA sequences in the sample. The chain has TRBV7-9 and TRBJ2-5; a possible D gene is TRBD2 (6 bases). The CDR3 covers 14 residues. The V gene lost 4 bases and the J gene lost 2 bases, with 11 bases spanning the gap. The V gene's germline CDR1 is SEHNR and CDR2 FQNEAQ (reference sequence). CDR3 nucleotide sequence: TGTGCCAGCAGCTCGCCCGGGGGTCAAGAGACCCAGTACTTC. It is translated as CASSSPGGQETQYF.

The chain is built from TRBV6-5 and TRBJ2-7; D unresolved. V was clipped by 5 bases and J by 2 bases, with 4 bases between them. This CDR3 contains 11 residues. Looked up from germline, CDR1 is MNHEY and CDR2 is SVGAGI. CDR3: CASSTTYEQYF. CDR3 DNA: TGTGCCAGCAGTACAACCTACGAGCAGTACTTC.

For the CDR3, the DNA is TGCGCCAGCAGCCCGGCCCTGGGACAGGGTGGGACAGATACGCAGTATTTT. As protein: CASSPALGQGGTDTQYF. The chain joins TRBV5-1 to TRBJ2-3, with TRBD1 identical over 9 bases. The CDR3 loop spans 17 amino acids. The V segment lost 4 bases and the J segment 3 bases; nucleotides outside the gene matches: 12. The germline V gene has CDR1 SGHRS and CDR2 YFSETQ. The full variable domain, its missing parts supplied by reference TRBV5-1 and TRBJ2-3, is KAGVTQTPRYLIKTRGQQVTLSCSPISGHRSVSWYQQTPGQGLQFLFEYFSETQRNKGNFPGRFSGRQFSNSRSEMNVSTLELGDSALYLCASSPALGQGGTDTQYFGPGTRLTVL.

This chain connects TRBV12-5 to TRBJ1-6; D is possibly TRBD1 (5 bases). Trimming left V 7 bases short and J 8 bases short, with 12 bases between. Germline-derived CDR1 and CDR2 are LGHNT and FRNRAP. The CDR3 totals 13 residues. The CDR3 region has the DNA TGTGCTAGTGTCCGGGGGACTGATTCACCCCTCCACTTT. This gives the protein CASVRGTDSPLHF.

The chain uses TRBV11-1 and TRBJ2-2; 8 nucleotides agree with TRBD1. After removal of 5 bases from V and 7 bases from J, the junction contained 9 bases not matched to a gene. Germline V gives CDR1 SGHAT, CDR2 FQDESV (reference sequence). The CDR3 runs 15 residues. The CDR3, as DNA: TGTGCCAGCAGCCGGTGGCAGGGGGCGATCGGGGAGCTGTTTTTT. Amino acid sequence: CASSRWQGAIGELFF.

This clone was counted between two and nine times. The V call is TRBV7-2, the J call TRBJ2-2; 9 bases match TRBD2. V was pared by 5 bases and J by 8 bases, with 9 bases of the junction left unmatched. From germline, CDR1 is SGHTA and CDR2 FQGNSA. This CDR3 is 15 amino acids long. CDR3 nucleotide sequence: TGTGCCAGCAGCCCCCGACTAGCGGCTATGGGGGAGCTGTTTTTT. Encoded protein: CASSPRLAAMGELFF.

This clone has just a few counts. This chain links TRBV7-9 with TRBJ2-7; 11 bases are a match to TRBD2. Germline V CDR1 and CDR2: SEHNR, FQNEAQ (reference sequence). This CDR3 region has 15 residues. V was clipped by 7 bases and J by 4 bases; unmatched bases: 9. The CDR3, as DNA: TGTGCCAGCACCCATACTAGCGGGAGCTTGTACGAGCAGTACTTC. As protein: CASTHTSGSLYEQYF.

Here the CDR3 reads CASSKTGSDTEAFF. Here the CDR3 DNA reads TGTGCCAGCAGCAAGACAGGGTCGGACACTGAAGCTTTCTTT. The rearrangement joins TRBV5-4 to TRBJ1-1, with 7 positions matching TRBD1. With V trimmed by 4 bases and J by 3 bases, 6 bases remained unmatched. This CDR3 has 14 residues. From germline, CDR1 is SGHNT and CDR2 YYREEE (reference sequence).

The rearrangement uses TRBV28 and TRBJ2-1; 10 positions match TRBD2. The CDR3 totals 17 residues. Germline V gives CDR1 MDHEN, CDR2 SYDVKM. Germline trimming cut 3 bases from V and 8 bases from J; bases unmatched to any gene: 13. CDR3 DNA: TGTGCCAGCAGTTTTATGGCTAGCGGGAGTTTCTCCGATGAGCAGTTCTTC. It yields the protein CASSFMASGSFSDEQFF. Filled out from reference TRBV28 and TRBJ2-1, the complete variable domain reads DVKVTQSSRYLVKRTGEKVFLECVQDMDHENMFWYRQDPGLGLRLIYFSYDVKMKEKGDIPEGYSVSREKKERFSLILESASTNQTSMYLCASSFMASGSFSDEQFFGPGTRLTVL.

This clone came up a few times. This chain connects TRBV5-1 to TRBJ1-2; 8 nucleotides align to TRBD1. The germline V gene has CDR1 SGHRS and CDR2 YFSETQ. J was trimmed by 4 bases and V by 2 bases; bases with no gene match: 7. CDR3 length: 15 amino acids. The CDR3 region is CASSFGTGRGYGYTF. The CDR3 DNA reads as TGCGCCAGCAGCTTCGGGACAGGCCGGGGCTATGGCTACACCTTC.

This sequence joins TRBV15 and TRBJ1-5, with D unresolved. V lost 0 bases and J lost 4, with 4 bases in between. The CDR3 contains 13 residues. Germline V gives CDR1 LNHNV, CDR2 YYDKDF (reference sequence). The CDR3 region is CATSRDTNQPQHF. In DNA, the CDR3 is TGTGCCACCAGCAGAGATACAAATCAGCCCCAGCATTTT.